Listed below are T cell receptor beta chains from one sample, sequenced in a study of OX40 agonist ivuxolimab in advanced cancers. The protocol was immunoSEQ multiplex PCR, while the TCRdb copy is restricted to in-frame clones and leaves out a portion. The table includes tens of thousands of clones, about 80% detected once. Sequences were derived from CD4+ or CD8+ T cells sorted from blood, sampled in a trial of the OX40 agonist ivuxolimab. These receptor sequences come from an adult with an advanced solid tumor such as melanoma, head and neck, liver or kidney cancer. CDR3s include the opening cysteine and the closing phenylalanine or tryptophan. A D gene is named only where the DNA matches it firmly. Only part of the rows carry a size: once, few, many, or a class if the clone is expanded.

TRBJ1-5 NA TRBV19 TRBD1 CATQGAYSNQPQHF TGTGCCACCCAGGGGGCATATAGCAATCAGCCCCAGCATTTT
TRBJ2-5 NA TRBV2 TRBD2 CASTELAGLETQYF TGTGCCAGCACCGAACTAGCGGGGTTAGAGACCCAGTACTTC
TRBJ2-3 NA TRBV5-6 TRBD2 CASSPLSTSGRFTDTQYF TGTGCCAGCAGCCCCCTAAGCACTAGCGGGAGATTTACAGATACGCAGTATTTT
TRBJ2-2 few TRBV7-2 TRBD2 CASSTLAGGLGELFF TGTGCCAGCAGCACGCTAGCGGGGGGGCTGGGGGAGCTGTTTTTT
TRBJ2-7 few TRBV19 TRBD1 CASSRGQGVISYEQYF TGTGCCAGTAGTCGTGGACAGGGGGTGATCTCCTACGAGCAGTACTTC
TRBJ1-2 NA TRBV9 NA CASSPRGNYGYTF TGTGCCAGCAGCCCTCGGGGGAACTATGGCTACACCTTC
TRBJ2-7 NA TRBV7-2 TRBD2 CASSLVAGGLEQYF TGTGCCAGCAGCTTAGTAGCGGGGGGGTTGGAGCAGTACTTC
TRBJ2-2 NA TRBV4-2 TRBD2 CASSQGLAGGQGELFF TGTGCCAGCAGCCAAGGACTAGCGGGGGGCCAAGGGGAGCTGTTTTTT
TRBJ1-1 NA TRBV5-1 TRBD1 CASSAGQGGTEAFF TGCGCCAGCAGCGCGGGACAGGGCGGCACTGAAGCTTTCTTT
TRBJ2-3 NA TRBV7-8 NA CASSLAGGPYTQYF TGTGCCAGCAGCTTAGCGGGGGGGCCATATACGCAGTATTTT
TRBJ2-3 once TRBV5-1 TRBD2 CASRGFGAGGMTDTDTQYF TGCGCCAGCAGAGGTTTCGGAGCGGGGGGGATGACGGACACAGATACGCAGTATTTT
TRBJ2-3 NA TRBV5-4 TRBD2 CASSPGGTSGGMDTQYF TGTGCCAGCAGCCCTGGCGGGACTAGCGGGGGGATGGATACGCAGTATTTT
TRBJ2-5 NA TRBV6-6 TRBD1 CASSYMTGGVGTQYF TGTGCCAGCAGTTACATGACAGGGGGCGTCGGGACCCAGTACTTC
TRBJ1-1 NA TRBV18 NA CASSPRETNTEAFF TGTGCCAGCTCACCAAGGGAGACGAACACTGAAGCTTTCTTT
TRBJ2-1 NA TRBV7-9 TRBD1 CASSLASLTGGVEQFF TGTGCCAGCAGCTTAGCATCCCTTACAGGGGGCGTTGAGCAGTTCTTC
TRBJ2-1 few TRBV6-4 TRBD2 CASSTGGGANEQFF TGTGCCAGCAGTACTGGCGGGGGGGCCAATGAGCAGTTCTTC
TRBJ2-5 NA TRBV5-1 TRBD1 CASSVTGANQETQYF TGCGCCAGCAGCGTTACAGGGGCGAACCAAGAGACCCAGTACTTC
TRBJ1-5 NA TRBV19 NA CASSGTGTLINQPQHF TGTGCCAGTAGTGGCACCGGGACACTAATCAATCAGCCCCAGCATTTT
TRBJ2-7 NA TRBV7-3 NA CASSLGGGAYEQYF TGTGCCAGCAGCTTAGGAGGGGGCGCCTACGAGCAGTACTTC
TRBJ1-1 once TRBV19 TRBD1 CASSYRGRGNTEAFF TGTGCCAGTAGCTACAGGGGGCGAGGGAACACTGAAGCTTTCTTT
TRBJ1-6 NA TRBV14 NA CASSQGGYSPLHF TGTGCCAGCAGCCAAGGTGGCTATTCACCCCTCCACTTT
TRBJ2-5 NA TRBV19 TRBD2 CASSRTSGRKETQYF TGTGCCAGTAGTAGGACTAGCGGTCGAAAAGAGACCCAGTACTTC
TRBJ1-5 NA TRBV6-6 NA CASSYSGGFGNQPQHF TGTGCCAGCAGTTACTCAGGGGGGTTTGGCAATCAGCCCCAGCATTTT
TRBJ2-3 NA TRBV18 TRBD2 CASSRGLAGGPADTQYF TGTGCCAGCTCACGGGGACTAGCGGGGGGGCCGGCTGATACGCAGTATTTT
TRBJ2-5 NA TRBV2 TRBD2 CASEQPGLATPETQYF TGTGCCAGCGAACAACCGGGACTAGCCACCCCAGAGACCCAGTACTTC
TRBJ1-2 NA TRBV6-1 NA CASSPGTANYGYTF TGTGCCAGCAGTCCCGGGACGGCCAACTATGGCTACACCTTC
TRBJ2-7 once TRBV6-5 NA CASSYVQGYSYEQYF TGTGCCAGCAGTTACGTTCAGGGATACTCCTACGAGCAGTACTTC
TRBJ2-7 NA TRBV14 TRBD1 CASRDSHRIDEQYF TGTGCCAGCCGGGACAGCCACCGCATTGACGAGCAGTACTTC
TRBJ2-5 NA TRBV10-1 TRBD1 CASSESNSRGQKTQYF TGCGCCAGCAGTGAGAGTAATTCCAGGGGGCAGAAGACCCAGTACTTC
TRBJ1-6 NA TRBV9 NA CASSDGREGDNSPLHF TGTGCCAGCAGCGACGGGCGAGAAGGGGATAATTCACCCCTCCACTTT
TRBJ2-5 NA TRBV10-3 NA CAIGGGGETQYF TGTGCCATCGGAGGGGGCGGTGAGACCCAGTACTTC
TRBJ1-2 NA TRBV25-1 NA CASSERRGYTF TGTGCCAGCAGTGAAAGGAGAGGCTACACCTTC
TRBJ2-5 NA TRBV4-3 TRBD2 CASSQDWASGGQETQYF TGCGCCAGCAGCCAAGATTGGGCTAGCGGGGGGCAAGAGACCCAGTACTTC
TRBJ2-5 NA TRBV19 NA CASSIWSGETQYF TGTGCCAGTAGTATATGGTCCGGAGAGACCCAGTACTTC
TRBJ1-2 NA TRBV7-9 NA CASSSGWSGYTF TGTGCCAGCAGCTCCGGATGGTCCGGCTACACCTTC
TRBJ2-7 NA TRBV5-1 TRBD2 CASSTGTTASYEQYF TGCGCCAGCAGCACCGGGACTACGGCGAGCTACGAGCAGTACTTC
TRBJ2-7 NA TRBV11-2 NA CASSLPGSHEQYF TGTGCCAGCAGCTTACCAGGTAGCCACGAGCAGTACTTC
TRBJ1-5 NA TRBV27 TRBD1 CASSLTGTSNQPQHF TGTGCCAGCAGTTTGACAGGGACTAGCAATCAGCCCCAGCATTTT
TRBJ2-7 NA TRBV4-2 TRBD1 CASSQVSGQGAREQYF TGTGCCAGCAGCCAAGTCTCCGGACAGGGGGCGCGGGAGCAGTACTTC
TRBJ1-1 NA TRBV25-1 NA CASSEWGRGRPAFF TGTGCCAGCAGTGAATGGGGTCGCGGTCGACCAGCTTTCTTT
TRBJ2-1 once TRBV9 TRBD2 CASSVGYLAGGGNEQFF TGTGCCAGCAGCGTAGGATACCTAGCGGGGGGAGGGAATGAGCAGTTCTTC
TRBJ2-7 NA TRBV6-6 TRBD1 CASSRWDRAYEQYF TGTGCCAGCAGTCGCTGGGACAGGGCCTACGAGCAGTACTTC
TRBJ1-3 NA TRBV19 NA CASSLNFAGGNTIYF TGTGCCAGTAGCCTCAATTTCGCAGGCGGAAACACCATATATTTT
TRBJ2-5 few TRBV5-1 TRBD2 CASSLDRGGETQYF TGCGCCAGCAGCTTGGATCGCGGGGGGGAGACCCAGTACTTC
TRBJ2-3 NA TRBV29-1 NA CSVETGTDTQYF TGCAGCGTTGAAACGGGCACAGATACGCAGTATTTT
TRBJ1-6 NA TRBV7-3 NA CASSLQGSSYNSPLHF TGTGCCAGCAGCTTACAGGGCAGCTCCTATAATTCACCCCTCCACTTT
TRBJ1-1 NA TRBV23-1 NA CASSRRVGVGTEAFF TGCGCCAGCAGCCGAAGAGTAGGGGTTGGTACTGAAGCTTTCTTT
TRBJ1-6 NA TRBV5-6 NA CASSLGGRVSSSPLHF TGTGCCAGCAGCTTGGGGGGCAGGGTATCTTCTTCACCCCTCCACTTT
TRBJ2-2 NA TRBV7-7 NA CASSLDRNTGELFF TGTGCCAGCAGCTTAGATCGGAACACCGGGGAGCTGTTTTTT
TRBJ1-1 NA TRBV4-3 NA CASSQDVTGYEAFF TGCGCCAGCAGCCAAGATGTGACAGGATACGAAGCTTTCTTT
TRBJ1-5 NA TRBV2 TRBD1 CASRGTVQPQHF TGTGCCAGCAGGGGGACAGTTCAGCCCCAGCATTTT
TRBJ2-5 NA TRBV28 TRBD2 CASSEPLAGGLETQYF TGTGCCAGCAGTGAACCCCTAGCGGGGGGGCTGGAGACCCAGTACTTC
TRBJ2-5 NA TRBV21-1 NA CAGRDTTYF TGTGCCGGCCGGGACACAACCTACTTC